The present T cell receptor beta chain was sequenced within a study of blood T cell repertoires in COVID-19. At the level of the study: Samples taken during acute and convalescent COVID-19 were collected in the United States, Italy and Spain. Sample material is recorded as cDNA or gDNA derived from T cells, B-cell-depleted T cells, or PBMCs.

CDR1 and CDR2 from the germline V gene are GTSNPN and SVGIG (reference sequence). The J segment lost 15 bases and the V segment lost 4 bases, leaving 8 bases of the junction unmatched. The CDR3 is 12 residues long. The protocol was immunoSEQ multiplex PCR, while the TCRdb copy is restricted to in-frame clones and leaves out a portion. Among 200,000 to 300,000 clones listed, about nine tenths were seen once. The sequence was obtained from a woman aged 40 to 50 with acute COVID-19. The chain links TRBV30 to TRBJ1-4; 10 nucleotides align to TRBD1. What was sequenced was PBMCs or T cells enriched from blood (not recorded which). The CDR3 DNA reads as TGTGCCTGGATGTCCGGGACAGGGGTATTGTTTTTT. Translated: CAWMSGTGVLFF.